The next 18 T cell receptor beta chains were all read from a single sample in a study of blood T cell repertoires in COVID-19 (dated by TCRdb to 2018 to 2021). Library creation used the immunoSEQ multiplex PCR assay. TCRdb obtained this table from immuneACCESS and retained in-frame rearrangements with V and J assigned. These tables miss some clones; where compared with another copy, unresolved V genes account for less than half of the shortfall, and the remainder is unexplained. The sample table contains around 100,000 clones; only one count was recorded for 84% of them. The top ten clonotypes cover around 13% of the sample. Sequencing used peripheral blood. Every receptor here comes from a human donor in a cohort sampled during active or convalescent COVID-19.

The chain joins TRBV30 to TRBJ1-5, with a possible D match to TRBD1 (6 bases). Trimming pared 2 bases from V and 1 base from J, leaving 15 bases between. From germline, CDR1 is GTSNPN and CDR2 SVGIG (reference sequence). This CDR3 has 16 residues. The CDR3 here is CAWSPRRGTSNQPQHF. The DNA of the CDR3 is TGTGCCTGGAGTCCCCGAAGGGGGACGAGCAATCAGCCCCAGCATTTT.

The V and J genes are TRBV30 and TRBJ1-3; a possible D gene is TRBD1 (6 bases). Germline CDR1 reads GTSNPN; CDR2 reads SVGIG (reference sequence). The CDR3 loop spans 14 amino acids. V was trimmed by 4 bases and J by 0 bases, leaving 10 bases between them. This CDR3 reads CAWNTGSSGNTIYF. The CDR3, as DNA: TGTGCCTGGAATACAGGGAGCTCTGGAAACACCATATATTTT.

The chain has TRBV3-1 (or the pseudogene TRBV3-2) and TRBJ1-2; the D is unclear. The germline V gene encodes CDR1 LGHDT and CDR2 YNNKEL (reference sequence). There are 14 residues in the CDR3. V gave up 6 bases and J gave up 0 bases, with 11 bases separating them. The DNA of the CDR3 is TGTGCCAGCAGGCTACACAGCACTAACTATGGCTACACCTTC. Translating it yields CASRLHSTNYGYTF.

The chain uses TRBV15 and TRBJ1-5; D possibly corresponds to TRBD1 (5 bases). The CDR3 extends over 13 amino acids. CDR1 is LNHNV and CDR2 is YYDKDF in the germline V gene (reference sequence). V lost 6 bases to trimming and J lost 5 bases, with 11 bases between them. CDR3 coding DNA: TGTGCCACCAGGAGTTGGGGGGATCAGCCCCAGCATTTT. As protein: CATRSWGDQPQHF.

About this clone itself: One end of the junction is discordant with germline, which a read error may explain. The chain couples TRBV7-7 to TRBJ2-2, with D perhaps TRBD1 (8 bases). Looked up from germline, CDR1 is SSHAT and CDR2 is FNYEAQ (reference sequence). The CDR3 runs 16 residues. The CDR3 DNA reads as TGTGCTAGCAGCCCAAGGACAGGGAGGGACACCGGGGAGCTGTTTTTT. It is translated as CASSPRTGRDTGELFF. The whole variable domain, remainder taken from reference TRBV7-7 and TRBJ2-2, is GAGVSQSPRYKVTKRGQDVTLRCDPISSHATLYWYQQALGQGPEFLTYFNYEAQPDKSGLPSDRFSAERPEGSISTLTIQRTEQRDSAMYRCASSPRTGRDTGELFFGEGSRLTVL.

This chain joins TRBV11-2 and TRBJ1-1; tentative D call: TRBD1 (5 bases). V lost 3 bases and J lost 4, with 12 bases in between. Germline V gene data show CDR1 as SGHAT and CDR2 as FQNNGV. The CDR3 has 14 amino acids. CDR3 coding DNA: TGTGCCAGCAGCTTTGGGCAGGGAGGCACTGAAGCTTTCTTT. Encoded protein: CASSFGQGGTEAFF.

The rearrangement uses TRBV2 and TRBJ2-2; 12 bases match TRBD2. The ends lost 7 bases at V and 6 bases at J; junction bases unmatched: 6. The length of the CDR3 is 15 residues. Germline lookup yields CDR1 SNHLY and CDR2 FYNNEI. The CDR3 loop reads CASIKLAGGSGELFF. The CDR3 coding sequence is TGTGCCAGCATCAAACTAGCGGGGGGTTCCGGGGAGCTGTTTTTT.

V gene TRBV10-3 combines with J gene TRBJ1-2, with 7 bases identical to TRBD1. V lost 6 bases to trimming and J lost 10 bases; unmatched junction nucleotides: 5. CDR1 ENHRY and CDR2 SYGVKD come from the germline V gene. This CDR3 comprises 11 residues. CDR3 region: CAISRQGHYTF. DNA for the CDR3: TGTGCCATCAGCCGACAGGGTCACTACACCTTC.

The chain employs TRBV19 and TRBJ2-1; 7 bases line up with TRBD2. Germline V gene sequence: CDR1 LNHDA, CDR2 SQIVND (reference sequence). V lost 3 bases, J lost 3 bases, and 5 bases stayed unmatched. The CDR3 is 15 residues long. CDR3 sequence (DNA): TGTGCCAGTAGTATGTGGGGGGGACGCTACAATGAGCAGTTCTTC. Translation gives CASSMWGGRYNEQFF.

J is TRBJ1-2 and V is TRBV2; 7 nucleotides line up with TRBD1. The CDR3 is 17 residues long. With V trimmed by 4 bases and J by 0 bases, 11 bases remained unmatched. The V gene's germline CDR1 is SNHLY and CDR2 FYNNEI. The CDR3: CASSVVPGDRTNYGYTF. CDR3 nucleotide sequence: TGTGCCAGCAGTGTTGTTCCTGGGGACAGAACTAACTATGGCTACACCTTC.

CDR3 coding DNA: TGCGCCAGCAGCCATGGCAGGGCGCGGTACTATGGCTACACCTTC. Translated: CASSHGRARYYGYTF. V is TRBV4-1 and J is TRBJ1-2; TRBD1 is a possible D gene (5 bases). Trimming took off 3 bases at V and 3 bases at J, with 14 bases between the two ends. The CDR3 loop spans 15 amino acids. Per germline, CDR1 MGHRA and CDR2 YSYEKL.

There are a few counts of this clone. The J gene is TRBJ1-1, the V gene TRBV6-5; a weak D match, TRBD1 (6 bases). V gave up 6 bases and J gave up 5 bases, with 19 bases separating them. Germline lookup yields CDR1 MNHEY and CDR2 SVGAGI. This CDR3 is built from 15 residues. CDR3 sequence (DNA): TGTGCCAGCAGGCGGGCCAGGGGTTCGGGAACTGAAGCTTTCTTT. It specifies CASRRARGSGTEAFF.

The chain recombines TRBV15 with TRBJ2-5; 8 positions match TRBD1. CDR1 and CDR2 (germline): LNHNV, YYDKDF (reference sequence). The CDR3 is 15 amino acids. The V gene end was trimmed by 1 base and the J gene end by 7 bases; junction bases not matched to a gene: 8. The CDR3 DNA reads TGTGCCACCAGCAGAGTCCAGGGGGCGCAGGGGACCCAGTACTTC. This codes for CATSRVQGAQGTQYF. Full variable domain (outside the CDR3, taken from reference TRBV15 and TRBJ2-5): DAMVIQNPRYQVTQFGKPVTLSCSQTLNHNVMYWYQQKSSQAPKLLFHYYDKDFNNEADTPDNFQSRRPNTSFCFLDIRSPGLGDTAMYLCATSRVQGAQGTQYFGPGTRLLVL.

This chain joins TRBV4-2 and TRBJ2-3, with 8 bases aligning to TRBD1. The V gene end was trimmed by 6 bases and the J gene end by 3 bases; junction bases not matched to a gene: 11. Germline CDR1 is LGHNA and CDR2 is YNFKEQ. This CDR3 has 16 amino acids. DNA for the CDR3: TGTGCCAGCAGTCGTACAGGGGGGCCCACGACAGATACGCAGTATTTT. Residues: CASSRTGGPTTDTQYF.

The chain employs TRBV4-1 and TRBJ2-7, with 9 bases lining up with TRBD1. With 3 bases clipped from V and 6 bases from J, the junction kept 6 bases outside the gene matches. The CDR3 has 14 residues. Germline assignment: CDR1 MGHRA and CDR2 YSYEKL. The CDR3 DNA sequence: TGCGCCAGCAGCCAGGAGGACAGGGGCGTCGAGCAGTACTTC. It specifies CASSQEDRGVEQYF.

The rearrangement uses TRBV3-1 (or the pseudogene TRBV3-2) and TRBJ2-5, with a tentative D call TRBD2 (5 bases). V gave up 4 bases and J gave up 5 bases, with 11 bases separating them. Germline assignment: CDR1 LGHDT and CDR2 YNNKEL (reference sequence). The CDR3 runs 13 residues. Here the CDR3 reads CASSPRGRETQYF. The CDR3 DNA follows: TGTGCCAGCAGCCCTCGGGGAAGGGAGACCCAGTACTTC.

This chain connects TRBV9 to TRBJ1-5; 9 nucleotides match TRBD1. V lost 3 bases to trimming and J lost 7 bases; unmatched junction nucleotides: 5. Germline CDR1 SGDLS, CDR2 YYNGEE. The CDR3 extends over 14 amino acids. The CDR3 nucleotides read TGTGCCAGCAGCGCCACAGGGGGCTGGCAGCCCCAGCATTTT. This sequence encodes CASSATGGWQPQHF.

The chain links TRBV7-3 to TRBJ2-6, with no clear D. V lost 2 bases and J lost 0, with 11 bases in between. Germline V gene data show CDR1 as SGHTA and CDR2 as FQGTGA. The CDR3 loop spans 17 amino acids. In DNA, the CDR3 is TGTGCCAGCAGCTTATTAACAGAGAGCTCTGGGGCCAACGTCCTGACTTTC. This codes for CASSLLTESSGANVLTF.